These 18 T cell receptor beta chains came from one sample sequenced in a study of identical twins. TCRdb reprocessed the 5' RACE reads via MiXCR and lists one record per CDR3 protein. Of around 1.7 million distinct CDR3 sequences in the sample, about 31% were seen once. Sequencing input: cord blood. These receptors came from a newborn girl in good health.

The rearrangement links TRBV7-2 to TRBJ2-1; 11 nucleotides agree with TRBD2. The CDR3 loop spans 19 amino acids. CDR1 and CDR2 (germline): SGHTA, FQGNSA. Trimming removed 0 bases from V and 4 bases from J; junction bases left unmatched: 11. CDR3 DNA: TGTGCCAGCAGCTTAGCGCGAGATACTAGCGGGAGAAAATACAATGAGCAGTTCTTC. This translates into CASSLARDTSGRKYNEQFF.

This clonotype was found a few times. The rearrangement links TRBV4-1 to TRBJ1-1; D remains unclear. CDR3 length: 15 residues. Germline assignment: CDR1 MGHRA and CDR2 YSYEKL. V was pared by 1 base and J by 1 base, with 10 bases between. The CDR3 protein is CASSQAWYSNTEAFF. CDR3 DNA: TGCGCCAGCAGCCAAGCATGGTACTCGAACACTGAAGCTTTCTTT.

This clonotype has just a few counts. This chain joins TRBV20-1 and TRBJ1-5; D is unresolved. V was cut by 0 bases and J by 8 bases, with 14 bases left in between. This CDR3 has 14 amino acids. The germline V gene has CDR1 DFQATT and CDR2 SNEGSKA (reference sequence). CDR3 bases: TGCAGTGCTAGAGACCCCGGTGGTGATAAGCCCCAGCATTTT. Amino acid sequence: CSARDPGGDKPQHF.

The V gene is TRBV12-3 or TRBV12-4, the J gene TRBJ2-1; 10 nucleotides match TRBD2. V gave up 5 bases and J gave up 3 bases; unmatched junction bases: 4. The CDR3 consists of 15 residues. CDR3 nucleotides: TGTGCCAGCAGTCCCGGGACTAGCGACTACAATGAGCAGTTCTTC. Amino acids: CASSPGTSDYNEQFF.

In this sample, this clonotype turned up a few times. V gene TRBV30 combines with J gene TRBJ2-7; TRBD1 might be the D (6 bases). Between the trimmed V and J ends, which lost 5 bases and 3 bases, there was a span of 8 bases. Germline-derived CDR1 and CDR2 are GTSNPN and SVGIG (reference sequence). CDR3 size: 11 residues. The CDR3 nucleotides are TGTGCCTGGGCAGGGGACTACGAGCAGTACTTC. Protein product: CAWAGDYEQYF.

V usage is TRBV12-3 or TRBV12-4 and J usage is TRBJ1-6; TRBD1 matches at 9 bases. V dropped 3 bases and J dropped 4; count of bases not matched to a gene: 4. This CDR3 has 16 residues. The CDR3 region has the DNA TGTGCCAGCAGTTTTTCCGGACAGGGGTATAATTCACCCCTCCACTTT. As protein: CASSFSGQGYNSPLHF.

Written as DNA, the CDR3 is TGCGCCAGCAGTGAGCCGCGGCTGGCTAGCACAGATACGCAGTATTTT. Its protein product is CASSEPRLASTDTQYF. V and J are TRBV10-2 and TRBJ2-3; no clear D. CDR1 is WSHSY, CDR2 SAAADI, per germline. The V end lost 2 bases, the J end lost 0 bases, and 12 bases lay between the germline ends. This CDR3 region has 16 residues.

This clonotype was observed a few times. The chain has TRBV11-2 and TRBJ2-7; D unresolved. CDR1 and CDR2 (germline): SGHAT, FQNNGV. The CDR3 runs 17 residues. Deletions cut 1 base from V and 2 bases from J, with 18 bases between. For the CDR3, the DNA is TGTGCCAGCAGCTTAGTTCGCGGACCCCGACCCGCCTACGAGCAGTACTTC. This codes for CASSLVRGPRPAYEQYF.

The J gene is TRBJ2-3, the V gene TRBV20-1; no reliable D call. The V gene lost 7 bases and the J gene lost 1 base, with 15 bases spanning the gap. CDR3 length equals 14 residues. Germline V lookup: CDR1 DFQATT, CDR2 SNEGSKA (reference sequence). The DNA of the CDR3 is TGCAGTGGACCTAGAGGCACGCGCACAGATACGCAGTATTTT. It specifies CSGPRGTRTDTQYF.

This clonotype was detected only once. The chain joins TRBV6-4 to TRBJ2-1, with D perhaps TRBD2 (6 bases). This CDR3 contains 14 residues. The germline V gene has CDR1 MRHNA and CDR2 SNTAGT. V shed 4 bases and J shed 14 bases, with 21 bases lying between them. CDR3 sequence reads: CASSGTSWGYVEFF. In nucleotides, the CDR3 is TGTGCCAGCAGTGGTACTAGCTGGGGGTATGTGGAGTTCTTC.

Concerning this clonotype: It may be a read error: a sequence one base away is much more abundant. The chain carries TRBV12-3 or TRBV12-4 and TRBJ2-5; 10 positions match TRBD2. Trimming at V came to 3 bases and at J to 11 bases, leaving 15 bases not matched to a gene. The CDR3 is 16 amino acids. The CDR3 spells CASSFYSGRAYNEQYF. The CDR3 DNA is TGTGCCAGCAGTTTTTACAGCGGGAGGGCCTACAATGAGCAGTACTTC.

The V and J genes are TRBV13 and TRBJ2-1; 8 nucleotides agree with TRBD2. Trimming took 3 bases from V and 1 from J; bases not matched to a gene: 5. In germline, CDR1 is PRHDT, CDR2 FYEKMQ (reference sequence). CDR3 length equals 16 residues. The CDR3, as DNA: TGTGCCAGCAGCTTGGATCCGGGGGGGTCCTACAATGAGCAGTTCTTC. Encoded protein: CASSLDPGGSYNEQFF.

This clonotype was found a few times. The V call is TRBV9, the J call TRBJ2-6; TRBD1 might be the D (6 bases). Trimming shortened V by 4 bases and J by 4 bases, and 15 bases separated the two germline ends. The germline CDR1 and CDR2 sequences are SGDLS and YYNGEE. The CDR3 runs 16 residues. DNA of the CDR3: TGTGCCAGCAGCCCACAAACAGGGCCCGGGGCCAACGTCCTGACTTTC. Translating gives CASSPQTGPGANVLTF.

This clonotype was counted only a few times. V usage is TRBV20-1 and J usage is TRBJ2-1; 9 nucleotides match TRBD2. With 3 bases clipped from V and 9 bases from J, the junction kept 12 bases outside the gene matches. The CDR3 runs to 15 residues. The germline V gene encodes CDR1 DFQATT and CDR2 SNEGSKA (reference sequence). CDR3 protein: CSASPLAGGPSEQFF. CDR3 DNA sequence: TGCAGTGCTAGCCCACTGGCGGGAGGGCCAAGTGAGCAGTTCTTC.

This clonotype was observed a handful of times. The rearrangement joins TRBV6-6 to TRBJ2-4, with TRBD1 matching 7 bases. Germline CDR1 reads MNHNY; CDR2 reads SVGAGI (reference sequence). Losses at the gene ends were 2 bases for V and 3 bases for J; bases not matched to a gene: 7. The CDR3 is 16 amino acids. CDR3 residues: CASSYEIGGGKNIQYF. DNA of the CDR3: TGTGCCAGCAGTTACGAAATAGGGGGCGGCAAAAACATTCAGTACTTC.

This clonotype was seen ten or more times. The gene calls are TRBV5-1 and TRBJ2-3; TRBD1 is a possible D gene (6 bases). Germline V gives CDR1 SGHRS, CDR2 YFSETQ. CDR3 length: 16 amino acids. The V end was cut by 2 bases, the J end by 2 bases, with 15 bases between. The CDR3 bases are TGCGCCAGCAGCTTTCACAGGGAACCCACCACAGATACGCAGTATTTT. It is translated as CASSFHREPTTDTQYF.

The chain is built from TRBV5-1 and TRBJ1-6; D call uncertain. Germline V gene lookup returns CDR1 SGHRS and CDR2 YFSETQ. Trimming stripped 4 bases from V and 6 bases from J, with 17 bases between. This CDR3 has 16 amino acids. CDR3: CASSGNAGSINSPLHF. CDR3 DNA sequence: TGCGCCAGCAGCGGGAATGCCGGGTCAATTAATTCACCCCTCCACTTT.

This clonotype appeared a few times. V gene TRBV20-1 combines with J gene TRBJ1-1; D not certain. V lost 3 bases to trimming and J lost 4 bases, with 9 bases between them. In germline, CDR1 is DFQATT, CDR2 SNEGSKA (reference sequence). The CDR3 is 12 amino acids. The CDR3, as DNA: TGCAGTGCTAGGGGGTCCGGCACTGAAGCTTTCTTT. It is translated as CSARGSGTEAFF.